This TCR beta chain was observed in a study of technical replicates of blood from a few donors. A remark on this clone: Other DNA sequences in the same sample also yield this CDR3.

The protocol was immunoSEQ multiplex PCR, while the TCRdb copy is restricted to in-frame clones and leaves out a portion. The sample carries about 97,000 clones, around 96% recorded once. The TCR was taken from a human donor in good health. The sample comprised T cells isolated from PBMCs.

CDR3 region: CASSIQGSYEQYF. CDR3 DNA: TGTGCCAGTAGTATACAGGGTTCCTACGAGCAGTACTTC. V and J are TRBV19 and TRBJ2-7; TRBD1 might be the D (5 bases). CDR3 length: 13 residues. V was clipped by 2 bases and J by 1 base, with 6 bases between them. The germline V gene has CDR1 LNHDA and CDR2 SQIVND (reference sequence).